Listed here are 15 T cell receptor beta chains from one sample, sequenced in a study of Ad26.COV2.S vaccination and SARS-CoV-2 variants. Treatment indicated: approximately 18 received Ad26.COV2.S at low or high dose, single or two shots; 5 received placebo; per-sample allocation not given. Day 63 after the first vaccine or placebo injection was the time point for sampling. Clones were read by immunoSEQ multiplex PCR, and TCRdb kept only the in-frame ones, dropping some. The sample has about 350,000 clones; around 83% are singletons. Sequences were derived from peripheral blood, sampled in a trial of Ad26.COV2.S vaccine versus placebo. These receptors all come from a person aged 18-60 years who received the Ad26.COV2.S COVID-19 vaccine or a placebo.

The chain recombines TRBV7-8 with TRBJ2-2; tentative D call: TRBD2 (6 bases). Germline V gene lookup returns CDR1 SGHVS and CDR2 FQNEAQ. V lost 0 bases to trimming and J lost 3 bases, with 11 bases between them. The CDR3 has 16 residues. The CDR3 loop is CASSLARDEDTGELFF. CDR3 nucleotides: TGTGCCAGCAGCTTAGCGCGGGACGAAGACACCGGGGAGCTGTTTTTT.

V gene TRBV7-2 combines with J gene TRBJ2-1; D gene ambiguous. V dropped 4 bases and J dropped 4 bases, with 8 bases sitting between them. The V gene's germline CDR1 is SGHTA and CDR2 FQGNSA. The CDR3 spans 13 residues. Written as DNA, the CDR3 is TGTGCCAGCAGCTCCTTGATGTACAATGAGCAGTTCTTC. Translation: CASSSLMYNEQFF.

V is TRBV7-9 and J is TRBJ2-5, with 8 positions matching TRBD1. This CDR3 region has 13 residues. Germline values: CDR1 SEHNR, CDR2 FQNEAQ (reference sequence). The V gene end was trimmed by 1 base and the J gene end by 5 bases; junction bases not matched to a gene: 0. The CDR3 loop reads CASSLGQGETQYF. For the CDR3, the DNA is TGTGCCAGCAGCTTAGGACAGGGGGAGACCCAGTACTTC. The whole variable domain, remainder taken from reference TRBV7-9 and TRBJ2-5, is DTGVSQNPRHKITKRGQNVTFRCDPISEHNRLYWYRQTLGQGPEFLTYFQNEAQLEKSRLLSDRFSAERPKGSFSTLEIQRTEQGDSAMYLCASSLGQGETQYFGPGTRLLVL.

This sequence joins TRBV6-5 and TRBJ2-1, with unresolved D. Germline V CDR1 and CDR2: MNHEY, SVGAGI. V lost 6 bases to trimming and J lost 10 bases, with 13 bases between them. This CDR3 is built from 12 residues. This CDR3 reads CASSQTSHEQFF. CDR3 coding DNA: TGTGCCAGCAGCCAGACTTCGCACGAGCAGTTCTTC.

This clone has a handful of counts. The chain has TRBV18 and TRBJ2-3; the D is unclear. V lost 2 bases and J lost 2, with 8 bases in between. Germline lookup yields CDR1 KGHSH and CDR2 LQKENI. There are 14 residues in the CDR3. The CDR3, as DNA: TGTGCCAGCTCACCATCTGCGATCACAGATACGCAGTATTTT. It is translated as CASSPSAITDTQYF.

V gene TRBV6-2 or TRBV6-3 combines with J gene TRBJ2-3, with D unresolved. The germline V gene has CDR1 MNHEY and CDR2 SVGEGT. CDR3 size: 15 residues. V was trimmed by 2 bases and J by 7 bases, leaving 16 bases between them. The CDR3 loop reads CASSYRVEWPNTQYF. As DNA, the CDR3 is TGTGCCAGCAGTTACAGGGTAGAATGGCCGAATACGCAGTATTTT.

The chain is built from TRBV10-1 and TRBJ2-1; D possibly corresponds to TRBD2 (6 bases). In germline, CDR1 is WNHNN, CDR2 SYGVQD (reference sequence). The CDR3 covers 12 residues. With 5 bases removed from V and 7 bases from J, the gap between germline ends came to 9 bases. CDR3 residues: CASSPGGNEQFF. The CDR3 DNA follows: TGCGCCAGCAGTCCCGGAGGGAATGAGCAGTTCTTC.

The V and J genes are TRBV6-4 and TRBJ1-6; D unresolved. Germline V gene data show CDR1 as MRHNA and CDR2 as SNTAGT. V lost 0 bases and J 5 bases, leaving 5 bases between the germline ends. CDR3 size: 14 residues. The CDR3 protein is CASSDSGHNSPLHF. The CDR3 bases are TGTGCCAGCAGTGACTCGGGCCATAATTCACCCCTCCACTTT.

The rearrangement uses TRBV5-6 and TRBJ1-1; a weak D match, TRBD1 (5 bases). The V and J ends lost 2 bases and 6 bases respectively, with 8 bases between them. From germline, CDR1 is SGHDT and CDR2 YYEEEE. The CDR3 has 12 amino acids. CDR3 protein: CASSLSRAEAFF. The CDR3 nucleotides are TGTGCCAGCAGCTTATCCAGGGCTGAAGCTTTCTTT. Full variable domain (remainder filled in from reference TRBV5-6 and TRBJ1-1): DAGVTQSPTHLIKTRGQQVTLRCSPKSGHDTVSWYQQALGQGPQFIFQYYEEEERQRGNFPDRFSGHQFPNYSSELNVNALLLGDSALYLCASSLSRAEAFFGQGTRLTVV.

This chain links TRBV4-3 with TRBJ2-1; D gene uncertain. V lost 4 bases and J lost 8, with 15 bases in between. CDR1 is LGHNA, CDR2 YSLEER, per germline. The CDR3 sequence is 14 residues long. The CDR3 nucleotides read TGCGCCAGCAGCCCACTCGACGTTTCGGATGAGCAGTTCTTC. It codes for CASSPLDVSDEQFF.

The J gene is TRBJ2-3, the V gene TRBV9; D is unresolved. V lost 1 base and J 0 bases, leaving 9 bases between the germline ends. The CDR3 runs to 15 residues. The germline V gene has CDR1 SGDLS and CDR2 YYNGEE. CDR3 sequence (DNA): TGTGCCAGCAGCGTAACGTTCTCTAGCACAGATACGCAGTATTTT. Amino acid sequence: CASSVTFSSTDTQYF.

This clone showed up just a few times. V is TRBV18 and J is TRBJ2-2; 9 bases are shared with TRBD1. Trimming took 4 bases from V and 4 from J; bases not matched to a gene: 1. This CDR3 has 14 residues. Germline V gene data show CDR1 as KGHSH and CDR2 as LQKENI. In DNA, the CDR3 is TGTGCCAGCTCACGGACAGGGGCCACCGGGGAGCTGTTTTTT. Translating it yields CASSRTGATGELFF.

This chain links TRBV7-6 with TRBJ2-7; 9 bases are shared with TRBD1. Unmatched junction bases numbered 13, after V lost 1 base and J lost 6 bases. Germline lookup yields CDR1 SGHVS and CDR2 FNYEAQ. The CDR3 runs to 17 residues. The CDR3 region is CASSLEAARDRVGEQYF. The CDR3 DNA sequence: TGTGCCAGCAGCTTAGAAGCAGCCCGGGACAGGGTTGGCGAGCAGTACTTC.

This rearrangement joins TRBV10-3 to TRBJ1-1; D perhaps matches TRBD1 (5 bases). Germline CDR1 reads ENHRY; CDR2 reads SYGVKD. This CDR3 comprises 13 residues. The V end lost 10 bases, the J end lost 0 bases, and 12 bases lay between the germline ends. Here the CDR3 DNA reads TGTGCCACTCGACAGTCGTTGAACACTGAAGCTTTCTTT. It encodes CATRQSLNTEAFF.

The DNA for the CDR3 is TGTGCCAGCAGTGACTCTAGCGGGGGGCCACAGAATACGCAGTATTTT. This encodes CASSDSSGGPQNTQYF. The rearrangement joins TRBV2 to TRBJ2-3, with 11 bases lining up with TRBD2. V was clipped by 3 bases and J by 7 bases; unmatched bases: 9. This CDR3 contains 16 residues. CDR1 and CDR2 from the germline V gene are SNHLY and FYNNEI.